This TCR beta chain was obtained from a study of cytomegalovirus exposure and HLA in healthy donors. Study-wide findings and caveats: In an earlier analysis, in some 540 donors, most V segments appeared productive either ~90% or ~30% of the time.

Details on this clone: Its specificity is unknown.

The CDR3 sequence is 13 residues long. With V trimmed by 1 base and J by 7 bases, 2 bases remained unmatched. From germline, CDR1 is KGHSH and CDR2 LQKENI. Use of 60 Vbeta and 13 Jbeta primers characterized the PCR. Sequencing was performed with immunoSEQ multiplex PCR; in TCRdb, only in-frame clones are kept and a portion is missing. The profile shows roughly 100,000 clones, around 86% of them singletons. This TCR derives from a man aged 30 to 39 in good health and CMV-seropositive. The V gene is TRBV18, the J gene TRBJ1-1, with TRBD1 identical over 8 bases. The sequenced sample was PBMCs. CDR3 nucleotides: TGTGCCAGCTCACCACAGGGGACAGGTGAAGCTTTCTTT. Residues: CASSPQGTGEAFF.